Below are 28 T cell receptor beta chains sequenced from a single sample in a study of blood T cell repertoires in COVID-19. The repertoire was sequenced with immunoSEQ multiplex PCR; TCRdb's copy has only in-frame clones and lacks some. The table lists roughly 320,000 clones, just under 90% of them singletons. The sample taken for sequencing was peripheral blood. These receptors were taken from a woman aged 30 to 39 with COVID-19, enrolled during active disease.

The rearrangement joins TRBV9 to TRBJ1-1; D uncertain. V was pared by 4 bases and J by 1 base, with 11 bases between. CDR3 length equals 14 residues. Germline V lookup: CDR1 SGDLS, CDR2 YYNGEE. CDR3 sequence (DNA): TGTGCCAGCAGCCCCCAGGCACAGAACACTGAAGCTTTCTTT. Translation: CASSPQAQNTEAFF.

This chain joins TRBV6-2 or TRBV6-3 and TRBJ2-1, with TRBD2 identical over 10 bases. Trimming at V came to 0 bases and at J to 7 bases, leaving 9 bases not matched to a gene. CDR1 is MNHEY and CDR2 is SVGEGT in the germline V gene. The length of the CDR3 is 17 residues. CDR3 residues: CASSYSRALAGRNEQFF. CDR3 bases: TGTGCCAGCAGTTACTCGAGGGCACTAGCGGGGAGAAATGAGCAGTTCTTC.

The rearrangement uses TRBV7-8 and TRBJ1-6; tentatively, D is TRBD1 (6 bases). Trimming stripped 4 bases from V and 10 bases from J, with 17 bases between. Germline V gives CDR1 SGHVS, CDR2 FQNEAQ. The length of the CDR3 is 15 residues. The CDR3 sequence is CASSSDNDRTSPLHF. CDR3 DNA sequence: TGTGCCAGCAGCTCAGACAATGACAGGACCTCACCCCTCCACTTT.

The chain carries TRBV6-5 and TRBJ1-2; 8 bases map to TRBD1. Germline V CDR1 and CDR2: MNHEY, SVGAGI. V was pared by 5 bases and J by 8 bases, with 13 bases of the junction left unmatched. The CDR3 length is 15 residues. The CDR3 DNA reads TGTGCCAGCAGTAGAACAACCGGGACAGGCGGCGGCTACACCTTC. It yields the protein CASSRTTGTGGGYTF.

V usage is TRBV4-1 and J usage is TRBJ2-5; D is possibly TRBD2 (6 bases). CDR3 length: 16 residues. V was trimmed by 10 bases and J by 5 bases, leaving 26 bases between them. In germline, CDR1 is MGHRA, CDR2 YSYEKL. The CDR3 protein is CATSFGAGPSLETQYF. The DNA for the CDR3 is TGCGCCACCTCATTTGGGGCGGGACCAAGTCTGGAGACCCAGTACTTC.

J is TRBJ1-1 and V is TRBV6-5, with TRBD1 identical over 8 bases. V gave up 5 bases and J gave up 5 bases; unmatched junction bases: 10. The CDR3 spans 15 residues. Germline V gene data show CDR1 as MNHEY and CDR2 as SVGAGI. CDR3 sequence (DNA): TGTGCCAGCAGTCATCCCGGACAGGGTAGGACTGAAGCTTTCTTT. It codes for CASSHPGQGRTEAFF.

The chain links TRBV28 to TRBJ1-1; no definite D call. There are 13 residues in the CDR3. V was clipped by 5 bases and J by 3 bases, with 10 bases between them. Germline lookup yields CDR1 MDHEN and CDR2 SYDVKM. The CDR3 sequence is CASSMVVDTEAFF. CDR3 DNA sequence: TGTGCCAGCAGTATGGTGGTAGACACTGAAGCTTTCTTT.

This CDR3 is CASSLHRDYNSPLHF. Written as DNA, the CDR3 is TGTGCCAGCAGCTTACACAGAGACTATAATTCACCCCTCCACTTT. The V gene is TRBV5-5, the J gene TRBJ1-6; no firm D call. The V and J ends lost 2 bases and 3 bases respectively, with 9 bases between them. This CDR3 is 15 amino acids long. CDR1 is SGHKS, CDR2 YYEKEE, per germline (reference sequence).

This chain joins TRBV7-9 and TRBJ1-4; the D is unclear. CDR1 SEHNR and CDR2 FQNEAQ come from the germline V gene (reference sequence). This CDR3 has 18 residues. V was pared by 2 bases and J by 7 bases, with 23 bases between. In DNA form, the CDR3 reads TGTGCCAGCAGCTTATCCGCCTCCTCCCAGCCGGGAGGTGAAAAACTGTTTTTT. Its translation is CASSLSASSQPGGEKLFF.

V and J are TRBV6-5 and TRBJ2-1; 9 bases are a match to TRBD2. V shed 8 bases and J 9 bases; nucleotides not matched to a gene: 8. The CDR3 runs 13 residues. Germline V lookup: CDR1 MNHEY, CDR2 SVGAGI. The CDR3 sequence: CASRGGGHSEQFF. The DNA of the CDR3 is TGTGCCAGCCGCGGGGGGGGGCATAGTGAGCAGTTCTTC.

The chain recombines TRBV7-2 with TRBJ2-1; D unresolved. Germline lookup yields CDR1 SGHTA and CDR2 FQGNSA. V was cut by 0 bases and J by 5 bases, with 5 bases left in between. This CDR3 is 13 amino acids long. The DNA of the CDR3 is TGTGCCAGCAGCTTAGCTCCCGACAATGAGCAGTTCTTC. This encodes CASSLAPDNEQFF.

The rearrangement joins TRBV7-2 to TRBJ2-5; D not certain. The CDR3 runs 13 residues. The V and J ends lost 3 bases and 5 bases respectively, with 10 bases between them. The V gene's germline CDR1 is SGHTA and CDR2 FQGNSA. CDR3 in amino acids: CASSFFTGETQYF. CDR3 bases: TGTGCCAGCAGCTTTTTTACTGGTGAGACCCAGTACTTC.

The chain links TRBV4-3 to TRBJ1-6; the match to TRBD1 covers 10 bases. The CDR3 has 15 amino acids. Trimming took 3 bases from V and 10 from J; bases not matched to a gene: 6. CDR1 LGHNA and CDR2 YSLEER come from the germline V gene. CDR3 DNA sequence: TGCGCCAGCAGCCACGACAGGGGGCGAGAATCACCCCTCCACTTT. Translating gives CASSHDRGRESPLHF.

The genes are TRBV5-4 and TRBJ2-7; no clear D. The CDR3 is made up of 13 amino acids. The germline V gene encodes CDR1 SGHNT and CDR2 YYREEE (reference sequence). Trimming took 0 bases from V and 0 from J, leaving 4 bases between them. CDR3 bases: TGTGCCAGCAGCTTGGCCAACTCCTACGAGCAGTACTTC. It yields the protein CASSLANSYEQYF.

V usage is TRBV30 and J usage is TRBJ2-7; 9 positions match TRBD1. The CDR3 totals 13 residues. The V gene's germline CDR1 is GTSNPN and CDR2 SVGIG (reference sequence). The ends lost 1 base at V and 5 bases at J; junction bases unmatched: 3. CDR3 DNA: TGTGCCTGGAGTGGGGGACAGGGAAACGAGCAGTACTTC. Encoded protein: CAWSGGQGNEQYF.

The rearrangement joins TRBV3-1 (or the pseudogene TRBV3-2) to TRBJ1-4; maybe TRBD1 (5 bases). The V end lost 1 base, the J end lost 8 bases, and 14 bases lay between the germline ends. The CDR3 totals 15 residues. Germline V gives CDR1 LGHDT, CDR2 YNNKEL (reference sequence). This chain's CDR3 is CASSQGPSGEEKLFF. CDR3 nucleotides: TGTGCCAGCAGCCAAGGACCCTCGGGGGAGGAAAAACTGTTTTTT.

The V call is TRBV19, the J call TRBJ2-1, with 7 bases fitting TRBD2. V lost 7 bases to trimming and J lost 2 bases; unmatched junction nucleotides: 8. The CDR3 has 15 amino acids. CDR1 and CDR2 (germline): LNHDA, SQIVND (reference sequence). The CDR3 protein is CASTHGGSPYNEQFF. CDR3 DNA: TGTGCCAGTACGCACGGGGGGTCCCCCTACAATGAGCAGTTCTTC.

The chain couples TRBV5-4 to TRBJ2-7, with TRBD1 matching over 10 bases. The V gene's germline CDR1 is SGHNT and CDR2 YYREEE (reference sequence). The junction had 5 bases not matched to a gene; V was cut back by 4 bases and J by 1 base. The CDR3 extends over 15 amino acids. This CDR3 reads CASSQPGQGSYEQYF. In DNA, the CDR3 is TGTGCCAGCAGCCAGCCGGGACAGGGGTCCTACGAGCAGTACTTC. The full variable domain, with the rest looked up from reference TRBV5-4 and TRBJ2-7, is ETGVTQSPTHLIKTRGQQVTLRCSSQSGHNTVSWYQQALGQGPQFIFQYYREEENGRGNFPPRFSGLQFPNYSSELNVNALELDDSALYLCASSQPGQGSYEQYFGPGTRLTVT.

The rearrangement links TRBV11-2 to TRBJ1-1; D is unresolved. This CDR3 spans 16 amino acids. The V gene lost 5 bases and the J gene lost 0 bases, with 16 bases spanning the gap. Germline V CDR1 and CDR2: SGHAT, FQNNGV. The CDR3 nucleotides are TGTGCCAGCAGCGCCCCGTCGAGAATAATGAACACTGAAGCTTTCTTT. This encodes CASSAPSRIMNTEAFF.

The table lists this clone with a count of one. The chain combines TRBV7-9 with TRBJ1-2; D may be TRBD1 (5 bases). CDR3 length equals 14 residues. Germline V CDR1 and CDR2: SEHNR, FQNEAQ (reference sequence). The germline V and J ends were trimmed by 4 bases and 2 bases, with 11 bases remaining between them. In DNA form, the CDR3 reads TGTGCCAGCAGCTCCAGGGATTCGAACTATGGCTACACCTTC. Amino acids: CASSSRDSNYGYTF.

V is TRBV7-6 and J is TRBJ2-5; D possibly corresponds to TRBD2 (6 bases). Between the trimmed V and J ends, which lost 5 bases and 1 base, there was a span of 14 bases. CDR1 SGHVS and CDR2 FNYEAQ come from the germline V gene. The CDR3 is made up of 15 amino acids. The CDR3 bases are TGTGCCAGCAGCATAAGAGGAGGGGCCCAAGAGACCCAGTACTTC. Amino acid sequence: CASSIRGGAQETQYF.

The genes are TRBV29-1 and TRBJ1-5; TRBD1 aligns across 7 bases. With V trimmed by 4 bases and J by 0 bases, 6 bases remained unmatched. This CDR3 region has 15 residues. Germline CDR1 and CDR2: SQVTM and ANQGSEA. For the CDR3, the DNA is TGCAGCGTTGTGTTAGGGGGCTTTAGCAATCAGCCCCAGCATTTT. Its translation is CSVVLGGFSNQPQHF.

V is TRBV6-5 and J is TRBJ2-7; D is possibly TRBD1 (6 bases). With 6 bases removed from V and 6 bases from J, the gap between germline ends came to 15 bases. CDR1 is MNHEY, CDR2 SVGAGI, per germline. The CDR3 spans 13 residues. CDR3 residues: CASSMGTPFEQYV. Written as DNA, the CDR3 is TGTGCCAGCAGCATGGGGACACCTTTCGAGCAGTACGTC.

The chain has TRBV2 and TRBJ2-3, with 7 bases matching TRBD1. Germline-derived CDR1 and CDR2 are SNHLY and FYNNEI. Trimming removed 5 bases from V and 1 base from J; junction bases left unmatched: 3. CDR3 length: 14 amino acids. The CDR3 reads CASSRQGGTDTQYF. The CDR3 nucleotides read TGTGCCAGCAGTCGACAGGGAGGCACAGATACGCAGTATTTT.

V is TRBV4-1 and J is TRBJ2-7; a weak D match, TRBD2 (5 bases). V dropped 1 base and J dropped 4 bases, with 14 bases sitting between them. Germline assignment: CDR1 MGHRA and CDR2 YSYEKL. The CDR3 consists of 15 residues. In DNA form, the CDR3 reads TGCGCCAGCAGCCAAGTCTCGGGGTATGGGTACGAGCAGTACTTC. Protein sequence: CASSQVSGYGYEQYF.

A single count supports this clone. The chain employs TRBV24-1 and TRBJ2-3; TRBD2 is a possible D gene (5 bases). V lost 5 bases and J lost 1, with 12 bases in between. From germline, CDR1 is KGHDR and CDR2 SFDVKD. The CDR3 is 15 amino acids. The CDR3 is CATSVWTGGTDTQYF. CDR3 sequence (DNA): TGTGCCACCAGTGTGTGGACCGGGGGCACAGATACGCAGTATTTT.

V and J are TRBV11-2 and TRBJ1-2; a weak D match, TRBD1 (5 bases). This CDR3 has 15 residues. Germline V gene sequence: CDR1 SGHAT, CDR2 FQNNGV. Trimming stripped 3 bases from V and 2 bases from J, with 13 bases between. The CDR3 DNA follows: TGTGCCAGCAGCTTGGTACGGGGGGTAAACTATGGCTACACCTTC. Protein: CASSLVRGVNYGYTF.

The chain couples TRBV24-1 to TRBJ2-1; 13 nucleotides line up with TRBD2. With V trimmed by 3 bases and J by 8 bases, 9 bases remained unmatched. CDR1 KGHDR and CDR2 SFDVKD come from the germline V gene. The CDR3 spans 17 residues. The CDR3 coding sequence is TGTGCCACCAGTGATCCGGCGACTAGCGGGGGGCGCGATGAGCAGTTCTTC. It translates to CATSDPATSGGRDEQFF.